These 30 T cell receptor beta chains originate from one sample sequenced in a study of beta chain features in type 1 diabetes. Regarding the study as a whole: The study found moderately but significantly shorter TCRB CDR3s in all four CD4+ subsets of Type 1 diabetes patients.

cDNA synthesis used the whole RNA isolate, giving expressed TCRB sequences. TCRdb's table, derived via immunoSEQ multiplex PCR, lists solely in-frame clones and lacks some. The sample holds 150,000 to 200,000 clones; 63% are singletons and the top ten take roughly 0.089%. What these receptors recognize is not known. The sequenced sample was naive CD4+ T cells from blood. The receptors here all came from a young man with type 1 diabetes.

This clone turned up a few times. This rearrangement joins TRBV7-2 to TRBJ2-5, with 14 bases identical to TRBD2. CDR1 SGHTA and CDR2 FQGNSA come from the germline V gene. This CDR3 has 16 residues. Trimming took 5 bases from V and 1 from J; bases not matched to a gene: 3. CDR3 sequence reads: CASSMGLAGAQETQYF. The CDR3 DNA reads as TGTGCCAGCAGCATGGGACTAGCGGGGGCCCAAGAGACCCAGTACTTC. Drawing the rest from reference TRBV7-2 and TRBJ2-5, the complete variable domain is GAGVSQSPSNKVTEKGKDVELRCDPISGHTALYWYRQSLGQGLEFLIYFQGNSAPDKSGLPSDRFSAERTGGSVSTLTIQRTQQEDSAVYLCASSMGLAGAQETQYFGPGTRLLVL.

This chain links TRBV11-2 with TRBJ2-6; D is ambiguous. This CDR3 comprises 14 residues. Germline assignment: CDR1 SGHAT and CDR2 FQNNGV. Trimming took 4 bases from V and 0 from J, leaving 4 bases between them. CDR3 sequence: CASSWPSGANVLTF. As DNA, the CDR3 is TGTGCCAGCAGCTGGCCCTCTGGGGCCAACGTCCTGACTTTC.

The chain's CDR3 is CASSLQGLGTEAFF. In nucleotides, the CDR3 is TGTGCCAGCAGCTTACAGGGGCTTGGGACTGAAGCTTTCTTT. The J gene is TRBJ1-1, the V gene TRBV7-2; TRBD1 is a possible D gene (6 bases). The V end was cut by 2 bases, the J end by 5 bases, with 12 bases between. The CDR3 contains 14 residues. From germline, CDR1 is SGHTA and CDR2 FQGNSA. The full variable domain, with the rest looked up from reference TRBV7-2 and TRBJ1-1, is GAGVSQSPSNKVTEKGKDVELRCDPISGHTALYWYRQSLGQGLEFLIYFQGNSAPDKSGLPSDRFSAERTGGSVSTLTIQRTQQEDSAVYLCASSLQGLGTEAFFGQGTRLTVV.

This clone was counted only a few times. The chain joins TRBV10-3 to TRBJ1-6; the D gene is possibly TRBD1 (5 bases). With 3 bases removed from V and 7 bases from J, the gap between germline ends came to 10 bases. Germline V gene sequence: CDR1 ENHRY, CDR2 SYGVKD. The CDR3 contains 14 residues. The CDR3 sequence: CAISDGGSNSPLHF. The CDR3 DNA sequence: TGTGCCATCAGTGACGGGGGTTCGAATTCACCCCTCCACTTT.

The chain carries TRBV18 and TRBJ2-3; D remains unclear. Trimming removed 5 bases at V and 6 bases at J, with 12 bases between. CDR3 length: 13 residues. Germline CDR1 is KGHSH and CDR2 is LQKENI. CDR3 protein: CASSDDKKDTQYF. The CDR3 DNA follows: TGTGCCAGCTCAGACGATAAAAAGGATACGCAGTATTTT. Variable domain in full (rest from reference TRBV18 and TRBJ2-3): NAGVMQNPRHLVRRRGQEARLRCSPMKGHSHVYWYRQLPEEGLKFMVYLQKENIIDESGMPKERFSAEFPKEGPSILRIQQVVRGDSAAYFCASSDDKKDTQYFGPGTRLTVL.

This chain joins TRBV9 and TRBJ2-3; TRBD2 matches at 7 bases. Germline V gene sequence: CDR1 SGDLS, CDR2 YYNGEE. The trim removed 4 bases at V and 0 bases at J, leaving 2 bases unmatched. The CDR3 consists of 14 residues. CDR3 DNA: TGTGCCAGCAGCCGGGGAGGGAGCACAGATACGCAGTATTTT. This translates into CASSRGGSTDTQYF.

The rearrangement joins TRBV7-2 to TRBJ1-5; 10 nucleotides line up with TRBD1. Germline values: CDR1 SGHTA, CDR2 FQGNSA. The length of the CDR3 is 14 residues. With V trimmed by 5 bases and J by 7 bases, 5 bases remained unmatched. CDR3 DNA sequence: TGTGCCAGCAGCCAAAGACAGGGGGCCCAGCCCCAGCATTTT. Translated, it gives CASSQRQGAQPQHF.

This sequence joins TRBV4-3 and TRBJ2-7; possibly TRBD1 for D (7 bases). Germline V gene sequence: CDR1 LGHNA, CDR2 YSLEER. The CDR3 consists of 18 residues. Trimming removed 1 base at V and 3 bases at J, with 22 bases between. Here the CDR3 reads CASSQARELRTGLYEQYF. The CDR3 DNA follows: TGCGCCAGCAGCCAAGCGCGGGAACTGCGGACAGGTCTCTACGAGCAGTACTTC.

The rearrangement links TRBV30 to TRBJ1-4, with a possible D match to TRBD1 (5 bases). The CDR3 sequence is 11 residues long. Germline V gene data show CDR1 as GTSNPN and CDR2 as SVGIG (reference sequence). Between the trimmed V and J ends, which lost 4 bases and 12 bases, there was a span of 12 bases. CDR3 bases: TGTGCCTGGAAACAGGCGACTGAACTGTTTTTT. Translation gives CAWKQATELFF.

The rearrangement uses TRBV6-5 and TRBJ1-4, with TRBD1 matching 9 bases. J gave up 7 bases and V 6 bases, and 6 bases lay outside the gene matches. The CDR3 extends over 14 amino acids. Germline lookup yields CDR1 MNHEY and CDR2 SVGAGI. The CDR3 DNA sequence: TGTGCCAGCAGCTGGGGACAGGGAGGTGAAAAACTGTTTTTT. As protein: CASSWGQGGEKLFF.

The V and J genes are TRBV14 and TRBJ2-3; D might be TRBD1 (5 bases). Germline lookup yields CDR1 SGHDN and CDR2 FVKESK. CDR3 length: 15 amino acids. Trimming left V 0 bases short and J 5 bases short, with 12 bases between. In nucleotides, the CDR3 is TGTGCCAGCAGCCAAGAAGTCAGGGATGGAGATACGCAGTATTTT. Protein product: CASSQEVRDGDTQYF.

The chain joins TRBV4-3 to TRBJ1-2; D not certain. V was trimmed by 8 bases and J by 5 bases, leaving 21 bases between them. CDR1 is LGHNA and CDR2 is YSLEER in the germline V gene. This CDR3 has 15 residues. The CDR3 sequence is CASRPQAGELYGYTF. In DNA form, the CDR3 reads TGCGCCAGCCGCCCCCAGGCCGGCGAGTTATATGGCTACACCTTC.

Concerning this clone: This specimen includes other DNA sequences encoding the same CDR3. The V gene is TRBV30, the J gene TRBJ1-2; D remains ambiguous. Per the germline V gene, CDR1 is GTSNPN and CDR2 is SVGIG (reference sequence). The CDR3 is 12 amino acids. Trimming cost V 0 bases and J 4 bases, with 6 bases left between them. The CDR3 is CAWSVLSYGYTF. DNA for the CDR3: TGTGCCTGGAGTGTATTGAGCTATGGCTACACCTTC.

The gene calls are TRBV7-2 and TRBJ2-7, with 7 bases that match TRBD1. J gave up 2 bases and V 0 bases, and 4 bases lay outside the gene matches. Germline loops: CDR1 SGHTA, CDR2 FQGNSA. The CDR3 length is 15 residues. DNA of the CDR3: TGTGCCAGCAGCTTAGCCGGGACAGACACCTACGAGCAGTACTTC. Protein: CASSLAGTDTYEQYF.

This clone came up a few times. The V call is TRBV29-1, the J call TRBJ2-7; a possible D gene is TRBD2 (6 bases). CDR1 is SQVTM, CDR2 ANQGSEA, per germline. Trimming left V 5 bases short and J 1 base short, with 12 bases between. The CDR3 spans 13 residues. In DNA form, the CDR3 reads TGCAGCGTTCGGGACTCCGCTTCCTACGAGCAGTACTTC. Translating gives CSVRDSASYEQYF.

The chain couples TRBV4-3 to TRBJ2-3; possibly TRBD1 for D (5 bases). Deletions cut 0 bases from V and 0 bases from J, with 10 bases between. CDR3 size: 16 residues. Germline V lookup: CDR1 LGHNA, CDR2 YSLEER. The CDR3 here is CASSQDARASTDTQYF. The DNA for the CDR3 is TGCGCCAGCAGCCAAGATGCCAGGGCGAGCACAGATACGCAGTATTTT.

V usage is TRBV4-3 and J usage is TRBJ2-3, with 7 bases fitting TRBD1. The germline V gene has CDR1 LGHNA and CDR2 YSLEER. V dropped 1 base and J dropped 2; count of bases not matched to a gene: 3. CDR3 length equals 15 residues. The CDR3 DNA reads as TGCGCCAGCAGCCAAGGACAGGGACACACAGATACGCAGTATTTT. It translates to CASSQGQGHTDTQYF.

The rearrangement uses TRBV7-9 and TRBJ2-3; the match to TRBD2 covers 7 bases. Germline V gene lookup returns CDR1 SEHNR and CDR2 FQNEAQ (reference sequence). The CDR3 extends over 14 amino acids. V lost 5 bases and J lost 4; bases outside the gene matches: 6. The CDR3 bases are TGTGCCAGCAGCGCCCGGACTAGGGCAGATACGCAGTATTTT. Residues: CASSARTRADTQYF.

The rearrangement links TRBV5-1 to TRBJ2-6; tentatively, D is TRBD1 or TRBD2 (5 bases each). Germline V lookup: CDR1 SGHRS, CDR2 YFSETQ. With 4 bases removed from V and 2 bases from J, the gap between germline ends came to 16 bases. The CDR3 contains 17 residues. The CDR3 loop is CASSPGRSRAGANVLTF. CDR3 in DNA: TGCGCCAGCAGCCCGGGACGAAGTAGGGCTGGGGCCAACGTCCTGACTTTC.

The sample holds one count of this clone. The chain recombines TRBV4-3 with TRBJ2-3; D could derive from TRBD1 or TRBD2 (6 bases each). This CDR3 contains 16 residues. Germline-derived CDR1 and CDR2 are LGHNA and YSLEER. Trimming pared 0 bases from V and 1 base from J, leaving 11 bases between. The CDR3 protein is CASSQDRGAGTDTQYF. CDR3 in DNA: TGCGCCAGCAGCCAAGATAGGGGGGCAGGCACAGATACGCAGTATTTT.

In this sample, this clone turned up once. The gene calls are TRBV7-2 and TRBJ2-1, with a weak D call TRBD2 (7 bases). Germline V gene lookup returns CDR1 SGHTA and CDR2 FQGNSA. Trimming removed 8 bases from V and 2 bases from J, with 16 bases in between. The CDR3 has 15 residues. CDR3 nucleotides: TGTGCCAGCGGAGCGGTGCGGGGGCCCTACAATGAGCAGTTCTTC. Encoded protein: CASGAVRGPYNEQFF. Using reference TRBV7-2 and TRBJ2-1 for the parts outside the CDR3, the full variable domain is GAGVSQSPSNKVTEKGKDVELRCDPISGHTALYWYRQSLGQGLEFLIYFQGNSAPDKSGLPSDRFSAERTGGSVSTLTIQRTQQEDSAVYLCASGAVRGPYNEQFFGPGTRLTVL.

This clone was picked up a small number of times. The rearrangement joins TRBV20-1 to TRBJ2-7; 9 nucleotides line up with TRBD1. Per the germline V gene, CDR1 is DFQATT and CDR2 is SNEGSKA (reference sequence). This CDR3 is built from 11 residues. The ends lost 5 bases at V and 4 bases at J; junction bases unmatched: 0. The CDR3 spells CSADRGYEQYF. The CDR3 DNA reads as TGCAGTGCTGACAGGGGGTACGAGCAGTACTTC.

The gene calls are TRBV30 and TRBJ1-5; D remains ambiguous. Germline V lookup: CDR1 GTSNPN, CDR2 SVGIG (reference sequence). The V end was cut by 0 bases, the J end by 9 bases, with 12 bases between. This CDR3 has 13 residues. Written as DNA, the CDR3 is TGTGCCTGGAGTGTAGGAGGGCCCGGGCCCCAGCATTTT. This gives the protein CAWSVGGPGPQHF. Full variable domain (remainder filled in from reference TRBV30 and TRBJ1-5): SQTIHQWPATLVQPVGSPLSLECTVEGTSNPNLYWYRQAAGRGLQLLFYSVGIGQISSEVPQNLSASRPQDRQFILSSKKLLLSDSGFYLCAWSVGGPGPQHFGDGTRLSIL.

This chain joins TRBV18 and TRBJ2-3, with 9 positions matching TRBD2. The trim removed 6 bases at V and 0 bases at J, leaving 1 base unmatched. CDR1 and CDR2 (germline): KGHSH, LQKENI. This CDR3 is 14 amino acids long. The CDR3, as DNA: TGTGCCAGCTCGCTAGCGGGGAGCACAGATACGCAGTATTTT. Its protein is CASSLAGSTDTQYF.

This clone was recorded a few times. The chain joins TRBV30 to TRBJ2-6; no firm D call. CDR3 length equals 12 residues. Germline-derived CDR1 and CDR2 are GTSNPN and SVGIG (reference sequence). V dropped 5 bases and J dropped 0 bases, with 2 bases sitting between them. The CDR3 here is CAWASGANVLTF. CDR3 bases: TGTGCCTGGGCCTCTGGGGCCAACGTCCTGACTTTC.

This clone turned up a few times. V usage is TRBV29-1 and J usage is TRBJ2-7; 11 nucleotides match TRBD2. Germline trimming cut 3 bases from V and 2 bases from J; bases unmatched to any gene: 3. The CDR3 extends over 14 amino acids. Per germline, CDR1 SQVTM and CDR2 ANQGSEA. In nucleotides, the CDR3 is TGCAGCGTTGAGGGACTAGCGGCCCCCTACGAGCAGTACTTC. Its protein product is CSVEGLAAPYEQYF.

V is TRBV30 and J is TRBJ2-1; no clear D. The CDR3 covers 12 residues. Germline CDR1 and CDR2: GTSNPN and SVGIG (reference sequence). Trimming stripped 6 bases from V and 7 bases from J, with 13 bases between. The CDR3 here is CACSPLRNEQFF. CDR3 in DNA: TGTGCCTGCTCACCTCTGCGGAATGAGCAGTTCTTC.

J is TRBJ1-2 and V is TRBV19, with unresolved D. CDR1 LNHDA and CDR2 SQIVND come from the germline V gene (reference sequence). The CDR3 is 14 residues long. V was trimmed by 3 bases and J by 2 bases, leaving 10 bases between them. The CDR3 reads CASSMTPVNYGYTF. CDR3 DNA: TGTGCCAGTAGTATGACCCCAGTAAACTATGGCTACACCTTC.

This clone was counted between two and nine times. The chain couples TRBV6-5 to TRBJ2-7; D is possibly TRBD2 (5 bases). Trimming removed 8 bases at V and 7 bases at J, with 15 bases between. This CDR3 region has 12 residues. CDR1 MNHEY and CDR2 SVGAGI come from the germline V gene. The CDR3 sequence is CASRGSTGEQYF. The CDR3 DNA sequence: TGTGCCAGCCGTGGCAGTACGGGGGAGCAGTACTTC.

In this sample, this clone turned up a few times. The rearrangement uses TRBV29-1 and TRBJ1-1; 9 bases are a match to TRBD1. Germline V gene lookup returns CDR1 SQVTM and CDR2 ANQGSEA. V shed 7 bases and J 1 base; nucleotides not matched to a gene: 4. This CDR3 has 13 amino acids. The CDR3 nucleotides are TGCAGCGCTCGGGACAGGGAGAACACTGAAGCTTTCTTT. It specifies CSARDRENTEAFF.